Each of the 14 T cell receptor beta chains below was sequenced from the same sample in a study of CD8 T cells in ankylosing spondylitis. The antigens for these receptors are not known. TCRdb reprocessed the 5' RACE reads via MiXCR and lists one record per CDR3 protein. Among fewer than 400,000 distinct CDR3 sequences listed, 20% to 25% were seen once. Study observations and caveats: Eight highly homologous variants formed a TCR beta motif that appeared characteristic of ankylosing spondylitis blood.

Sequencing used blood, either unsorted or a sorted T cell fraction (not recorded which). The receptor set was obtained from a male donor with ankylosing spondylitis.

The genes are TRBV27 and TRBJ2-2; D ambiguous. The germline V gene has CDR1 MNHEY and CDR2 SMNVEV (reference sequence). V dropped 3 bases and J dropped 5 bases, with 13 bases sitting between them. The CDR3 contains 15 residues. This CDR3 reads CASSFGQQVTGELFF. The CDR3 nucleotides read TGTGCCAGCAGTTTCGGGCAGCAGGTGACCGGGGAGCTGTTTTTT.

This clonotype was picked up a small number of times. This CDR3 is CASSLGTTGFEDEQFF. CDR3 nucleotides: TGTGCCAGCAGCTTAGGGACTACAGGGTTTGAGGATGAGCAGTTCTTC. The chain employs TRBV11-3 and TRBJ2-1; D is tentatively TRBD1 or TRBD2 (6 bases each). V lost 1 base and J lost 8, with 18 bases in between. Per germline, CDR1 SGHNT and CDR2 YENEEA. This CDR3 is built from 16 residues.

This clonotype has more than one count but fewer than ten. The chain recombines TRBV5-1 with TRBJ2-3, with D maybe TRBD2 (6 bases). CDR3 size: 15 residues. Germline V gene lookup returns CDR1 SGHRS and CDR2 YFSETQ. The ends were cut back, 3 bases at V and 2 bases at J, with 13 bases in the middle. The CDR3 loop reads CASSYLGGTTDTQYF. The CDR3 DNA is TGCGCCAGCAGCTACCTAGGCGGGACCACAGATACGCAGTATTTT.

V usage is TRBV27 and J usage is TRBJ2-7; D gene unclear. The CDR3 extends over 13 amino acids. V was shortened by 6 bases and J by 4 bases, with 13 bases between the two germline ends. CDR1 and CDR2 (germline): MNHEY, SMNVEV (reference sequence). CDR3 bases: TGTGCCAGCAGCCAACGCTGGGCTTACGAGCAGTACTTC. Its protein product is CASSQRWAYEQYF.

This clonotype was seen only a few times. The chain links TRBV27 to TRBJ2-4, with 8 bases identical to TRBD1. J gave up 7 bases and V 2 bases, and 10 bases lay outside the gene matches. Germline CDR1 and CDR2: MNHEY and SMNVEV (reference sequence). The CDR3 runs to 16 residues. CDR3 loop: CASSLDPGQAWNIQYF. The CDR3 bases are TGTGCCAGCAGTTTAGACCCGGGACAGGCATGGAACATTCAGTACTTC.

In its sample, this clonotype was seen many times. V usage is TRBV3-1 and J usage is TRBJ1-5; D gene ambiguous. CDR1 is LGHDT and CDR2 is YNNKEL in the germline V gene (reference sequence). The CDR3 runs to 14 residues. The ends were cut back, 4 bases at V and 5 bases at J, with 12 bases in the middle. The CDR3 bases are TGTGCCAGCAGCCGAACGGACCGGGATCAGCCCCAGCATTTT. The encoded protein is CASSRTDRDQPQHF.

The chain joins TRBV7-8 to TRBJ2-7; D call uncertain. Looked up from germline, CDR1 is SGHVS and CDR2 is FQNEAQ. V was shortened by 2 bases and J by 3 bases, with 8 bases between the two germline ends. The CDR3 runs to 13 residues. The CDR3 bases are TGTGCCAGCAGCTTACGCGCTGACTACGAGCAGTACTTC. Protein: CASSLRADYEQYF.

This clonotype was detected many times. The chain employs TRBV5-1 and TRBJ1-1, with D unresolved. Germline CDR1 and CDR2: SGHRS and YFSETQ. The CDR3 has 14 amino acids. Trimming stripped 4 bases from V and 0 bases from J, with 10 bases between. CDR3 bases: TGCGCCAGCAGCAACGGACGGGTGAACACTGAAGCTTTCTTT. Protein product: CASSNGRVNTEAFF.

The chain has TRBV5-1 and TRBJ2-3; TRBD2 matches 7 bases. V shed 1 base, J shed 0 bases, and the junction held 5 bases outside the gene matches. From germline, CDR1 is SGHRS and CDR2 YFSETQ. The CDR3 covers 16 residues. CDR3 loop: CASSLSLAASTDTQYF. The CDR3 DNA is TGCGCCAGCAGCTTGTCCCTAGCGGCAAGCACAGATACGCAGTATTTT.

The chain carries TRBV27 and TRBJ1-6; D perhaps matches TRBD1 (6 bases). With 6 bases removed from V and 0 bases from J, the gap between germline ends came to 6 bases. The CDR3 is made up of 14 amino acids. Germline lookup yields CDR1 MNHEY and CDR2 SMNVEV (reference sequence). Here the CDR3 DNA reads TGTGCCAGCAGAGGGGGCTCCTATAATTCACCCCTCCACTTT. Its translation is CASRGGSYNSPLHF.

The chain links TRBV12-3 or TRBV12-4 to TRBJ1-5; tentatively, D is TRBD1 (6 bases). This CDR3 contains 13 residues. V was cut by 6 bases and J by 6 bases, with 12 bases left in between. The CDR3 DNA reads TGTGCCAGCAGGGGGGGGGGCTCTCAGCCCCAGCATTTT. It translates to CASRGGGSQPQHF.

This clonotype was seen more than once but under ten times. The chain is built from TRBV6-2 or TRBV6-3 and TRBJ2-1, with 8 positions matching TRBD2. The germline V gene has CDR1 MNHEY and CDR2 SVGEGT. Trimming cost V 2 bases and J 4 bases; bases outside gene matches: 7. There are 16 residues in the CDR3. The CDR3 bases are TGTGCCAGCAGTTACGGAAGCGGGAGTTCTTACAATGAGCAGTTCTTC. Translated, it gives CASSYGSGSSYNEQFF.

The V and J genes are TRBV29-1 and TRBJ2-3, with 11 positions matching TRBD2. Germline CDR1 is SQVTM and CDR2 is ANQGSEA. The CDR3 is 16 residues long. The ends lost 4 bases at V and 6 bases at J; junction bases unmatched: 12. CDR3: CSVASLAGGSRDTQYF. The CDR3 bases are TGCAGCGTTGCGTCCCTAGCGGGAGGCAGCCGCGATACGCAGTATTTT.

The rearrangement joins TRBV20-1 to TRBJ1-1; D gene uncertain. The germline V gene encodes CDR1 DFQATT and CDR2 SNEGSKA (reference sequence). V lost 0 bases and J 1 base, leaving 9 bases between the germline ends. The CDR3 spans 14 residues. The CDR3, as DNA: TGCAGTGCTAGAGATCGTCCGGGGAACACTGAAGCTTTCTTT. The encoded protein is CSARDRPGNTEAFF.